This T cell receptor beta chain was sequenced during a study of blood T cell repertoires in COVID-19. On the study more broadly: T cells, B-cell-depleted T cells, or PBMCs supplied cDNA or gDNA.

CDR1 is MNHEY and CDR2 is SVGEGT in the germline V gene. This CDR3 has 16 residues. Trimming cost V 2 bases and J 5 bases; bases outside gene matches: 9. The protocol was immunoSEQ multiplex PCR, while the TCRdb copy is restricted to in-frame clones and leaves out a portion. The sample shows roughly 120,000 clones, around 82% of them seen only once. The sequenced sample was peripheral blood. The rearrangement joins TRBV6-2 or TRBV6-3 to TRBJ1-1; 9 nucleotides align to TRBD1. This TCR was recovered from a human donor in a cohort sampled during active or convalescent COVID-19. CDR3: CASSYGGPQGATEAFF. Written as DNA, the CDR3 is TGTGCCAGCAGTTACGGAGGTCCACAGGGGGCGACTGAAGCTTTCTTT.